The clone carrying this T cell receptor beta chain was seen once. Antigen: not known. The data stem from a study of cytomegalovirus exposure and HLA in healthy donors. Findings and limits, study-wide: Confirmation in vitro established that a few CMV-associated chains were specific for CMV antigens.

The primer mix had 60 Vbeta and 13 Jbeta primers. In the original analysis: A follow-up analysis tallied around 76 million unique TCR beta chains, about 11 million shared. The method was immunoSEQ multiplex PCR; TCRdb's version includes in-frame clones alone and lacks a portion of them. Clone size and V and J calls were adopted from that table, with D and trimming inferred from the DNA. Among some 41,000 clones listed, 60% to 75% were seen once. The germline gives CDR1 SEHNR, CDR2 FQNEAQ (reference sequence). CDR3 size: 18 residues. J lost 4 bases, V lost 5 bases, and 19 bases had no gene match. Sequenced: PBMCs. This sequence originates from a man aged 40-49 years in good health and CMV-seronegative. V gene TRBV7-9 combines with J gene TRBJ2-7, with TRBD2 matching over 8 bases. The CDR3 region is CASSPRTRGTSAWYEQYF. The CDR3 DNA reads TGTGCCAGCAGCCCCAGAACGCGGGGGACTAGTGCTTGGTACGAGCAGTACTTC.